The T cell receptor (beta chain) described here comes from a study of blood T cells in healthy people across ages. Overall study findings and caveats: Among long-lived donors, naive CD4+ cells were more numerous and diversity higher than in aged donors.

Alongside a J-beta primer mix, a sample-barcoded 5' primer served in a second PCR lasting about 6 to 12 cycles. TCRdb called the 5' RACE reads again in MiXCR, with one record for every CDR3 protein. The sample gives about 570,000 distinct CDR3 sequences, around 27% of which show up once; 3% to 4.5% is in the top ten. Worth noting for this clonotype: Its antigen is undetermined.

The sample was also reused in another study, on T cells of mothers and their children.

Sample: blood. The sequence was collected from a boy aged 2-15 years in good health.

The chain's CDR3 is CATSRDRGSRLWSQFF. Here the CDR3 DNA reads TGTGCCACCAGCAGAGATAGAGGCAGCAGGTTATGGTCCCAGTTCTTC. The chain combines TRBV15 with TRBJ2-1, with D unresolved. Per germline, CDR1 LNHNV and CDR2 YYDKDF (reference sequence). The CDR3 has 16 residues. V shed 0 bases and J shed 13 bases, with 22 bases lying between them.